One T cell receptor beta chain is described in this entry. This record belongs to a study of PD-L1 blockade in urothelial cancer. Germline V gene sequence: CDR1 MNHEY, CDR2 SMNVEV (reference sequence). V lost 5 bases, J lost 8 bases, and 10 bases stayed unmatched. The CDR3 sequence is 14 residues long. The repertoire was sequenced with immunoSEQ multiplex PCR; TCRdb's copy has only in-frame clones and lacks some. Here the sample spans 30,000 or so clones, roughly 80% being singletons. The chain couples TRBV27 to TRBJ1-2; 8 bases line up with TRBD1. This receptor was obtained from a man aged 50-59 years with urothelial cancer. The sample here was PBMCs, taken around atezolizumab (anti-PD-L1) treatment. CDR3 in amino acids: CASSGGQGRGGYTF. The CDR3 nucleotides are TGTGCCAGCAGTGGTGGACAGGGAAGGGGCGGCTACACCTTC.